This TCR beta chain was documented in a study of cytomegalovirus exposure and HLA in healthy donors. The germline CDR1 and CDR2 sequences are SGDLS and YYNGEE. Unmatched junction bases numbered 5, after V lost 4 bases and J lost 9 bases. The CDR3 is 15 residues long. The PCR made use of 60 Vbeta and 13 Jbeta primers. TCRdb's copy holds only in-frame clones and misses some; the assay was immunoSEQ multiplex PCR. In the table there are around 130,000 clones, 73% of which are singletons. The chain combines TRBV9 with TRBJ2-1, with 15 bases lining up with TRBD2. The clonotype was recovered from a woman between 35 and 50 years old in good health and CMV-seropositive. What was sequenced was PBMCs. In DNA form, the CDR3 reads TGTGCCAGCAGCACAGGGACTAGCGGGGGGACTGAGCAGTTCTTC. Residues: CASSTGTSGGTEQFF.